A selection of T cell receptor beta chains follows, all from one sample in a study of control samples from healthy donors and cancer patients. Method: immunoSEQ multiplex PCR; TCRdb's copy keeps in-frame clones and lacks some. This table has more than 95,000 clones, roughly 86% appearing once. The sequenced sample consisted of blood. These receptors originate from a man aged 55 to 70 in good health. The CDR3 runs from the conserved cysteine through the conserved F or W. Each record gives: J gene, clone size, V gene, D gene, CDR3 DNA, CDR3 protein. D genes are given only for firm matches. Clone size, where shown, is once, few, many, or a class for clones that have expanded.

>TRBJ2-3|-|TRBV7-2|-
TGTGCCAGCAGCTTTAGGGTTAGCACAGATACGCAGTATTTT
CASSFRVSTDTQYF
>TRBJ2-7|-|TRBV2|TRBD1
TGTGCCAGCAGTGAACAGGGGGAGTCCTACGAGCAGTACTTC
CASSEQGESYEQYF
>TRBJ1-2|-|TRBV10-3|TRBD1
TGTGCCATCAGTTATCGGGACAGGGGTAACTATGGCTACACCTTC
CAISYRDRGNYGYTF
>TRBJ1-1|once|TRBV27|-
TGTGCCAGCGGTACAAGGGAAACAGTTCTACGGAACACTGAAGCTTTCTTT
CASGTRETVLRNTEAFF
>TRBJ1-2|-|TRBV19|-
TGTGCCAGTAGAAAGGGAACAGGGAACTATGGCTACACCTTC
CASRKGTGNYGYTF
>TRBJ1-3|-|TRBV7-9|-
TGTGCCAGCAACCCCCAGGCCGGAAACACCATATATTTT
CASNPQAGNTIYF
>TRBJ1-2|-|TRBV7-8|TRBD1
TGTGCCAGCAGCCGGGACAGGGGAAGGTCCTACTTC
CASSRDRGRSYF
>TRBJ2-5|-|TRBV28|TRBD2
TGTGCCAGCAGTCCAGAAGCGGGGCCCCGGGAGACCCAGTACTTC
CASSPEAGPRETQYF
>TRBJ1-2|-|TRBV15|TRBD1
TGTGCCACCAGCAGAGATAGAGGGGGCCAGGTCTATGGCTACACCTTC
CATSRDRGGQVYGYTF
>TRBJ2-3|-|TRBV15|TRBD1
TGTGCCACCAACAGAGACAGGGCCAGCACAGATACGCAGTATTTT
CATNRDRASTDTQYF
>TRBJ2-5|-|TRBV4-1|-
TGCGCCAGCAGCCTTACAAAGGGCGAGACCCAGTACTTC
CASSLTKGETQYF
>TRBJ1-6|-|TRBV24-1|-
TGTGCCACCAGTGACGGGACTAGCTATAATTCACCCCTCCACTTT
CATSDGTSYNSPLHF
>TRBJ2-1|-|TRBV18|-
TGTGCCAGCTCACGTAGCGGAACGTCCTACAATGAGCAGTTCTTC
CASSRSGTSYNEQFF
>TRBJ1-4|-|TRBV28|-
TGTGCCAGCAGTACAACAGGGTTGGGTGAAAAACTGTTTTTT
CASSTTGLGEKLFF
>TRBJ1-2|-|TRBV28|TRBD1
TGTGCCAGCAGAGAAATCGGACAGGGACTATATGGCTACACCTTC
CASREIGQGLYGYTF
>TRBJ1-4|-|TRBV3-1/TRBV3-2|-
TGTGCCAGCGGTAATGAAAAACTGTTTTTT
CASGNEKLFF
>TRBJ2-7|-|TRBV3-1/TRBV3-2|TRBD1
TGTGCCAGCAGCCAAGCCAGGACAGGGGGGTCCTACGAGCAGTACTTC
CASSQARTGGSYEQYF